Shown below are 21 T cell receptor beta chains from a single sample sequenced in a study of Ad26.COV2.S vaccination and SARS-CoV-2 variants. Treatment specified: around 19 received Ad26.COV2.S at low or high dose, single or two shots; several received placebo; per-sample allocation not given. Collection of samples fell on day 63 after the first vaccine or placebo injection. Sequencing used immunoSEQ multiplex PCR; TCRdb keeps in-frame clones, though not all of them. The data show 250,000 to 300,000 clones, about 89% seen once. The sample consisted of peripheral blood, taken in a trial of Ad26.COV2.S vaccine versus placebo. The receptors were sampled from a person aged 18-60 years who received the Ad26.COV2.S COVID-19 vaccine or a placebo.

The rearrangement uses TRBV7-2 and TRBJ2-1; 8 bases line up with TRBD2. Per germline, CDR1 SGHTA and CDR2 FQGNSA. The length of the CDR3 is 14 residues. With V trimmed by 11 bases and J by 6 bases, 12 bases remained unmatched. The CDR3 sequence: CAGQTGGPSNEQFF. In DNA, the CDR3 is TGTGCCGGCCAAACGGGGGGGCCGTCCAATGAGCAGTTCTTC.

As DNA, the CDR3 is TGTGCCAGCAGCTTCGGACCCTACGGCTCTGGAAACACCATATATTTT. Amino acid sequence: CASSFGPYGSGNTIYF. The V and J genes are TRBV7-2 and TRBJ1-3; D unclear. Germline CDR1 is SGHTA and CDR2 is FQGNSA. Trimming cost V 3 bases and J 0 bases, with 12 bases left between them. The length of the CDR3 is 16 residues.

This rearrangement joins TRBV14 to TRBJ1-4, with D perhaps matching TRBD1 (5 bases). The CDR3 totals 13 residues. V was cut by 4 bases and J by 7 bases, with 10 bases left in between. Looked up from germline, CDR1 is SGHDN and CDR2 is FVKESK. Here the CDR3 DNA reads TGTGCCAGCAGCCGGGGGGGTAGTGAAAAACTGTTTTTT. Its translation is CASSRGGSEKLFF.

This chain uses TRBV28 with TRBJ2-5, with 7 bases aligning to TRBD2. V dropped 3 bases and J dropped 5; count of bases not matched to a gene: 9. The CDR3 contains 15 residues. CDR1 and CDR2 from the germline V gene are MDHEN and SYDVKM. CDR3 nucleotide sequence: TGTGCCAGCAGTTTCCAGGGAGGGAAAGGGGAGACCCAGTACTTC. Translating gives CASSFQGGKGETQYF.

The chain combines TRBV13 with TRBJ2-5; TRBD2 matches at 10 bases. There are 16 residues in the CDR3. Germline lookup yields CDR1 PRHDT and CDR2 FYEKMQ (reference sequence). With V trimmed by 6 bases and J by 2 bases, 9 bases remained unmatched. The chain's CDR3 is CASSYTSGAHQETQYF. In nucleotides, the CDR3 is TGTGCCAGCAGTTATACTAGCGGGGCTCATCAAGAGACCCAGTACTTC.

The rearrangement uses TRBV19 and TRBJ2-1; D could derive from TRBD1 or TRBD2 (5 bases each). Germline-derived CDR1 and CDR2 are LNHDA and SQIVND (reference sequence). V shed 1 base and J shed 0 bases, with 13 bases lying between them. The CDR3 covers 17 residues. The DNA for the CDR3 is TGTGCCAGTAGTATAGTTCCGGGGCGGAGCTCCTACAATGAGCAGTTCTTC. This translates into CASSIVPGRSSYNEQFF.

The chain uses TRBV4-1 and TRBJ1-5; no definite D call. V lost 0 bases to trimming and J lost 8 bases, with 8 bases between them. This CDR3 is built from 13 residues. CDR1 and CDR2 (germline): MGHRA, YSYEKL. The chain's CDR3 is CASSQETVKPQHF. In DNA form, the CDR3 reads TGCGCCAGCAGCCAAGAAACAGTCAAGCCCCAGCATTTT.

In its sample, this clone was seen once. This chain joins TRBV29-1 and TRBJ1-2; 7 bases line up with TRBD1. Germline-derived CDR1 and CDR2 are SQVTM and ANQGSEA. With V trimmed by 6 bases and J by 2 bases, 6 bases remained unmatched. The CDR3 has 13 residues. For the CDR3, the DNA is TGCAGCGTCGGACAGGAACCCAACTATGGCTACACCTTC. Translated: CSVGQEPNYGYTF.

This clone appeared a single time. The chain combines TRBV10-1 with TRBJ2-5, with 8 bases that match TRBD1. CDR1 is WNHNN, CDR2 SYGVQD, per germline (reference sequence). With V trimmed by 8 bases and J by 4 bases, 6 bases remained unmatched. The CDR3 has 13 residues. CDR3 coding DNA: TGCGCCAGCCAGGGGGCTTTCGGAGAGACCCAGTACTTC. Residues: CASQGAFGETQYF.

J is TRBJ1-4 and V is TRBV6-5; D is undetermined. The CDR3 is made up of 15 amino acids. Trimming took off 6 bases at V and 0 bases at J, with 11 bases between the two ends. In germline, CDR1 is MNHEY, CDR2 SVGAGI. The CDR3 sequence is CASRASRATNEKLFF. CDR3 bases: TGTGCCAGCAGAGCCTCTCGAGCAACTAATGAAAAACTGTTTTTT.

The V and J genes are TRBV6-5 and TRBJ1-3, with D hard to call. This CDR3 is built from 14 residues. Germline V lookup: CDR1 MNHEY, CDR2 SVGAGI. Trimming stripped 6 bases from V and 2 bases from J, with 11 bases between. The CDR3, as DNA: TGTGCCAGCAGGCAGACACGTACTGGAAACACCATATATTTT. It translates to CASRQTRTGNTIYF.

The CDR3 sequence: CASSHRTGIGTEAFF. The CDR3 DNA reads as TGTGCCAGTAGCCACCGGACAGGGATAGGCACTGAAGCTTTCTTT. The V call is TRBV19, the J call TRBJ1-1, with TRBD1 matching 8 bases. CDR3 length equals 15 residues. Germline V gene lookup returns CDR1 LNHDA and CDR2 SQIVND (reference sequence). The trim removed 6 bases at V and 4 bases at J, leaving 10 bases unmatched. Supplemented by reference TRBV19 and TRBJ1-1, the full variable domain reads DGGITQSPKYLFRKEGQNVTLSCEQNLNHDAMYWYRQDPGQGLRLIYYSQIVNDFQKGDIAEGYSVSREKKESFPLTVTSAQKNPTAFYLCASSHRTGIGTEAFFGQGTRLTVV.

This rearrangement joins TRBV7-2 to TRBJ1-5; possibly TRBD1 for D (5 bases). This CDR3 spans 15 amino acids. The ends were cut back, 5 bases at V and 2 bases at J, with 13 bases in the middle. Per the germline V gene, CDR1 is SGHTA and CDR2 is FQGNSA. CDR3 bases: TGTGCCAGCAGCCTAGGGGCCAGGGGCAATCAGCCCCAGCATTTT. This sequence encodes CASSLGARGNQPQHF.

The V and J genes are TRBV2 and TRBJ1-1; no clear D. Trimming shortened V by 0 bases and J by 1 base, and 18 bases separated the two germline ends. Germline CDR1 SNHLY, CDR2 FYNNEI. CDR3 length: 18 amino acids. The CDR3 here is CASSEALGNRAENTEAFF. CDR3 sequence (DNA): TGTGCCAGCAGTGAAGCACTAGGCAACCGGGCGGAGAACACTGAAGCTTTCTTT.

The chain employs TRBV10-1 and TRBJ2-1; D is unclear. The CDR3 has 11 amino acids. The germline V gene has CDR1 WNHNN and CDR2 SYGVQD (reference sequence). Between the trimmed V and J ends, which lost 2 bases and 7 bases, there was a span of 3 bases. CDR3 in DNA: TGCGCCAGCAGTGAGGGGAATGAGCAGTTCTTC. Translation: CASSEGNEQFF.

The chain combines TRBV2 with TRBJ2-4, with D uncertain. In germline, CDR1 is SNHLY, CDR2 FYNNEI. V was clipped by 4 bases and J by 3 bases, with 1 base between them. The CDR3 covers 11 residues. CDR3 amino acids: CASSVKNIQYF. The CDR3 region has the DNA TGTGCCAGCAGTGTCAAAAACATTCAGTACTTC.

This clone was seen a single time. V gene TRBV10-3 combines with J gene TRBJ2-2; TRBD1 agrees at 11 bases. CDR3 length: 15 amino acids. Losses at the gene ends were 6 bases for V and 5 bases for J; bases not matched to a gene: 5. Germline CDR1 is ENHRY and CDR2 is SYGVKD. CDR3: CAIRSDRGLTGELFF. CDR3 DNA sequence: TGTGCCATCAGATCGGACAGGGGGCTTACCGGGGAGCTGTTTTTT.

The gene calls are TRBV6-2 or TRBV6-3 and TRBJ1-5, with 7 nucleotides matching TRBD1. CDR1 and CDR2 (germline): MNHEY, SVGEGT. This CDR3 has 16 amino acids. J gave up 6 bases and V 2 bases, and 10 bases lay outside the gene matches. The CDR3 protein is CASSYRLAGGSQPQHF. In DNA, the CDR3 is TGTGCCAGCAGTTACAGGTTGGCAGGGGGGAGTCAGCCCCAGCATTTT.

The sample holds one count of this clone. The CDR3 sequence is CASSLAGQIEETQYF. As DNA, the CDR3 is TGTGCCAGCAGCTTAGCGGGGCAGATAGAAGAGACCCAGTACTTC. V is TRBV7-6 and J is TRBJ2-5, with D possibly TRBD1 on 5 matching bases. V was clipped by 0 bases and J by 3 bases, with 11 bases between them. The CDR3 length is 15 residues. Germline V gives CDR1 SGHVS, CDR2 FNYEAQ.

This chain uses TRBV7-9 with TRBJ2-7; TRBD1 matches 10 bases. Trimming cost V 5 bases and J 1 base; bases outside gene matches: 8. The CDR3 has 16 residues. From germline, CDR1 is SEHNR and CDR2 FQNEAQ (reference sequence). The CDR3 region is CASSTRQGASSYEQYF. CDR3 DNA: TGTGCCAGCAGCACCAGACAGGGGGCCAGTTCCTACGAGCAGTACTTC.

This chain links TRBV5-1 with TRBJ2-7; D uncertain. This CDR3 comprises 15 residues. V lost 0 bases to trimming and J lost 3 bases, with 13 bases between them. In germline, CDR1 is SGHRS, CDR2 YFSETQ. The CDR3 region is CASSLAADMFYEQYF. The CDR3 coding sequence is TGCGCCAGCAGCTTGGCAGCAGATATGTTCTACGAGCAGTACTTC.